Listed below are T cell receptor beta chains from one sample, sequenced in a study of identical twins. TCRdb re-derived calls from the 5' RACE reads in MiXCR, one entry per CDR3 protein. The data hold roughly 690,000 distinct CDR3 sequences, with over 20% observed a single time. The same specimen was also included in a second study, on T cells expressing NK-cell markers.

The sample was PBMCs. These receptors originate from a woman between 18 and 29 years old in good health. Each CDR3 is given with its conserved first and last residue. The order of the fields is J gene, V gene, D gene, clone size, CDR3 length, CDR3 protein, CDR3 DNA. A D gene is named only where the DNA matches it firmly. Size is stated for part of the rows, as once, few or many counts, or as a class when the clone is expanded.

j_gene: TRBJ2-3; v_gene: TRBV7-2; d_gene: TRBD1; abundance: -; len: 15; CDR3aa: CASSLVDRVTDTQYF; CDR3nt: TGTGCCAGCAGCTTAGTAGACAGGGTAACAGATACGCAGTATTTT
j_gene: TRBJ1-1; v_gene: TRBV6-1; d_gene: -; abundance: many; len: 13; CDR3aa: CASLHPGRTEAFF; CDR3nt: TGTGCCAGTCTTCACCCAGGGAGAACTGAAGCTTTCTTT
j_gene: TRBJ1-6; v_gene: TRBV18; d_gene: -; abundance: -; len: 13; CDR3aa: CASSPPTKTPLHF; CDR3nt: TGTGCCAGCTCACCACCCACCAAGACACCCCTCCACTTT
j_gene: TRBJ2-3; v_gene: TRBV5-5; d_gene: TRBD2; abundance: -; len: 15; CDR3aa: CASSFPAGGTDTQYF; CDR3nt: TGTGCCAGCAGCTTTCCAGCGGGAGGGACAGATACGCAGTATTTT
j_gene: TRBJ2-1; v_gene: TRBV5-1; d_gene: -; abundance: -; len: 13; CDR3aa: CASRALGLNEQFF; CDR3nt: TGCGCCAGCAGAGCTCTAGGTTTGAATGAGCAGTTCTTC
j_gene: TRBJ2-5; v_gene: TRBV20-1; d_gene: -; abundance: many; len: 12; CDR3aa: CSARPFQETQYF; CDR3nt: TGCAGTGCTAGACCCTTCCAAGAGACCCAGTACTTC
j_gene: TRBJ2-3; v_gene: TRBV9; d_gene: -; abundance: -; len: 12; CDR3aa: CASSIERGPQYF; CDR3nt: TGTGCCAGCAGCATCGAACGGGGGCCGCAGTATTTT
j_gene: TRBJ2-5; v_gene: TRBV9; d_gene: -; abundance: -; len: 12; CDR3aa: CASSVYGETQYF; CDR3nt: TGTGCCAGCAGCGTATATGGTGAGACCCAGTACTTC
j_gene: TRBJ1-1; v_gene: TRBV7-9; d_gene: -; abundance: few; len: 13; CDR3aa: CASSDSSVTEAFF; CDR3nt: TGTGCCAGCAGCGACAGCTCCGTCACTGAAGCTTTCTTT
j_gene: TRBJ2-1; v_gene: TRBV9; d_gene: -; abundance: few; len: 14; CDR3aa: CASSFSGLNNEQFF; CDR3nt: TGTGCCAGCAGCTTTAGCGGACTAAACAATGAGCAGTTCTTC
j_gene: TRBJ1-1; v_gene: TRBV5-1; d_gene: -; abundance: -; len: 16; CDR3aa: CASTQTPRGIITEAFF; CDR3nt: TGCGCCAGCACCCAGACTCCTCGGGGAATTATCACTGAAGCTTTCTTT
j_gene: TRBJ2-7; v_gene: TRBV12-3/TRBV12-4; d_gene: TRBD2; abundance: -; len: 13; CDR3aa: CASLSRGSYEQYF; CDR3nt: TGTGCCAGCCTTTCGCGCGGGAGCTACGAGCAGTACTTC
j_gene: TRBJ2-1; v_gene: TRBV24-1; d_gene: -; abundance: few; len: 15; CDR3aa: CATSNGGRVGNEQFF; CDR3nt: TGTGCCACCAGTAACGGGGGCAGGGTGGGCAATGAGCAGTTCTTC
j_gene: TRBJ2-1; v_gene: TRBV11-2; d_gene: -; abundance: -; len: 15; CDR3aa: CASSSLVGLNNEQFF; CDR3nt: TGTGCCAGCAGCTCCCTGGTAGGACTCAATAATGAGCAGTTCTTC
j_gene: TRBJ2-2; v_gene: TRBV3-1; d_gene: -; abundance: few; len: 18; CDR3aa: CACSSSPGGGSGTGELFF; CDR3nt: TGTGCCTGCAGCTCGTCCCCCGGGGGCGGGAGTGGGACCGGGGAGCTGTTTTTT
j_gene: TRBJ1-2; v_gene: TRBV28; d_gene: -; abundance: many; len: 12; CDR3aa: CASSQTGYGYTF; CDR3nt: TGTGCCAGCAGTCAGACAGGCTATGGCTACACCTTC
j_gene: TRBJ2-7; v_gene: TRBV9; d_gene: TRBD1; abundance: -; len: 14; CDR3aa: CASSAGQVAYEQYF; CDR3nt: TGTGCCAGCAGCGCGGGACAGGTTGCCTACGAGCAGTACTTC
j_gene: TRBJ2-7; v_gene: TRBV7-9; d_gene: -; abundance: -; len: 13; CDR3aa: CASSLPTHAEQYF; CDR3nt: TGTGCCAGCAGCTTACCGACCCACGCCGAGCAGTACTTC
j_gene: TRBJ2-7; v_gene: TRBV5-1; d_gene: TRBD1; abundance: -; len: 15; CDR3aa: CASSAARDRAYEQYF; CDR3nt: TGCGCCAGCAGTGCCGCCCGGGACAGAGCCTACGAGCAGTACTTC
j_gene: TRBJ2-5; v_gene: TRBV20-1; d_gene: TRBD2; abundance: few; len: 15; CDR3aa: CSVNVPSGTQETQYF; CDR3nt: TGCAGTGTTAACGTACCTAGCGGTACCCAAGAGACCCAGTACTTC
j_gene: TRBJ1-2; v_gene: TRBV4-3; d_gene: -; abundance: many; len: 15; CDR3aa: CASSQSRGTTYGYTF; CDR3nt: TGCGCCAGCAGCCAATCGCGTGGGACTACCTATGGCTACACCTTC
j_gene: TRBJ2-5; v_gene: TRBV7-7; d_gene: TRBD2; abundance: -; len: 13; CDR3aa: CASSRDYRETQYF; CDR3nt: TGTGCTAGCAGCAGGGACTACCGAGAGACCCAGTACTTC
j_gene: TRBJ1-1; v_gene: TRBV20-1; d_gene: -; abundance: many; len: 12; CDR3aa: CSANRVGTEAFF; CDR3nt: TGCAGTGCTAACAGGGTTGGCACTGAAGCTTTCTTT
j_gene: TRBJ2-2; v_gene: TRBV5-1; d_gene: -; abundance: many; len: 14; CDR3aa: CASSLGQNTGELFF; CDR3nt: TGTGCCAGCAGCTTAGGGCAGAACACCGGGGAGCTGTTTTTT
j_gene: TRBJ2-1; v_gene: TRBV5-1; d_gene: TRBD1; abundance: few; len: 15; CDR3aa: CASSPMTGSDNEQFF; CDR3nt: TGCGCCAGCAGCCCCATGACAGGGAGCGACAATGAGCAGTTCTTC
j_gene: TRBJ1-2; v_gene: TRBV7-2; d_gene: -; abundance: -; len: 14; CDR3aa: CASSLMTGGSGYTF; CDR3nt: TGTGCCAGCAGCTTAATGACAGGTGGCAGTGGCTACACCTTC
j_gene: TRBJ2-1; v_gene: TRBV12-3/TRBV12-4; d_gene: -; abundance: -; len: 11; CDR3aa: CASSYVAEQFF; CDR3nt: TGTGCCAGCAGTTACGTGGCTGAGCAGTTCTTC
j_gene: TRBJ2-5; v_gene: TRBV20-1; d_gene: -; abundance: -; len: 11; CDR3aa: CSARESQTQYF; CDR3nt: TGCAGTGCTAGAGAGAGCCAGACCCAGTACTTC
j_gene: TRBJ1-5; v_gene: TRBV20-1; d_gene: -; abundance: few; len: 16; CDR3aa: CSARDTGLHGGQPQHF; CDR3nt: TGCAGTGCTAGAGATACGGGACTCCACGGGGGTCAGCCCCAGCATTTT
j_gene: TRBJ1-1; v_gene: TRBV20-1; d_gene: -; abundance: -; len: 14; CDR3aa: CSARDQHRGPEAFF; CDR3nt: TGCAGTGCTAGAGATCAACACCGAGGACCTGAAGCTTTCTTT